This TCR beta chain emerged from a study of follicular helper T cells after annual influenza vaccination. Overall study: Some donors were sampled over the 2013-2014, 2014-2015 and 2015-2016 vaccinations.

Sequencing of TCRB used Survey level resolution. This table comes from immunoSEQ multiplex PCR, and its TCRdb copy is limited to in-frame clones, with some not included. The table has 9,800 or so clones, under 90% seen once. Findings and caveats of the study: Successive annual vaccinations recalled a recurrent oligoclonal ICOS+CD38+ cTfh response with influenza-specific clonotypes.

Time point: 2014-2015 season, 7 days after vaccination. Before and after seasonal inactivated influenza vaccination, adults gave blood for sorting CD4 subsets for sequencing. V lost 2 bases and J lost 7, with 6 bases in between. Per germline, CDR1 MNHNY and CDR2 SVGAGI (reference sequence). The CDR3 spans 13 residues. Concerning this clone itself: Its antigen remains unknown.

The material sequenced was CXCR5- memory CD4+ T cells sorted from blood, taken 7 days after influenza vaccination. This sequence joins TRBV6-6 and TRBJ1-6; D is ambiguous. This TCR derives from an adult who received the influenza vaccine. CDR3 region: CASSYLGNSPLHF. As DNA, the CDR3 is TGTGCCAGCAGTTACCTAGGCAATTCACCCCTCCACTTT.